The 26 T cell receptor beta chains below were found in one sample sequenced in a study of blood T cell repertoires in COVID-19. Profiling relied on immunoSEQ multiplex PCR, and the TCRdb table lists in-frame clones only, not all of them. The sample contains 100,000 to 150,000 clones, around 85% of which appear only once. The source material was peripheral blood. These receptors all stem from a woman older than 75 with acute or convalescent COVID-19.

The chain employs TRBV6-5 and TRBJ1-3; 9 bases line up with TRBD1. With 5 bases clipped from V and 4 bases from J, the junction kept 6 bases outside the gene matches. The length of the CDR3 is 15 residues. From germline, CDR1 is MNHEY and CDR2 SVGAGI. The CDR3 region is CASSRDRDDGNTIYF. CDR3 nucleotides: TGTGCCAGCAGTAGGGACAGGGACGACGGAAACACCATATATTTT.

V and J are TRBV7-9 and TRBJ2-5, with a possible D match to TRBD2 (7 bases). The CDR3 runs to 12 residues. The V and J ends lost 8 bases and 7 bases respectively, with 14 bases between them. The germline V gene encodes CDR1 SEHNR and CDR2 FQNEAQ (reference sequence). Written as DNA, the CDR3 is TGTGCCAGCGTAGGGGGGGCAGGGACCCAGTACTTC. Translating gives CASVGGAGTQYF.

The rearrangement joins TRBV2 to TRBJ1-2; 11 nucleotides match TRBD1. Germline V gives CDR1 SNHLY, CDR2 FYNNEI. The ends lost 7 bases at V and 5 bases at J; junction bases unmatched: 15. The CDR3 is 17 amino acids. CDR3 protein: CASTSYRGQGDPYGYTF. The CDR3 DNA reads TGTGCCAGCACCTCCTACCGGGGACAGGGGGATCCTTATGGCTACACCTTC.

The chain links TRBV30 to TRBJ1-2; TRBD1 might be the D (6 bases). Germline CDR1 reads GTSNPN; CDR2 reads SVGIG (reference sequence). The CDR3 totals 14 residues. V was shortened by 4 bases and J by 2 bases, with 14 bases between the two germline ends. CDR3 in DNA: TGTGCCTGGATACCCAGGGGAATAAACTATGGCTACACCTTC. Translating it yields CAWIPRGINYGYTF. Variable domain in full (rest from reference TRBV30 and TRBJ1-2): SQTIHQWPATLVQPVGSPLSLECTVEGTSNPNLYWYRQAAGRGLQLLFYSVGIGQISSEVPQNLSASRPQDRQFILSSKKLLLSDSGFYLCAWIPRGINYGYTFGSGTRLTVV.

The chain combines TRBV6-5 with TRBJ1-1; D perhaps matches TRBD1 (5 bases). This CDR3 is 15 amino acids long. The V gene lost 2 bases and the J gene lost 8 bases, with 18 bases spanning the gap. Germline V gene data show CDR1 as MNHEY and CDR2 as SVGAGI. The chain's CDR3 is CASSYPQAGQREAFF. CDR3 sequence (DNA): TGTGCCAGCAGTTACCCCCAGGCGGGGCAAAGAGAAGCTTTCTTT.

The chain combines TRBV4-3 with TRBJ2-3; D perhaps matches TRBD1 (5 bases). CDR1 is LGHNA, CDR2 YSLEER, per germline. V lost 0 bases, J lost 2 bases, and 12 bases lay in between. There are 16 residues in the CDR3. CDR3 protein: CASSQEEQAFTDTQYF. The CDR3 DNA reads as TGCGCCAGCAGCCAAGAGGAACAGGCTTTCACAGATACGCAGTATTTT.

This rearrangement joins TRBV18 to TRBJ2-1; TRBD2 aligns across 9 bases. Unmatched junction bases numbered 12, after V lost 3 bases and J lost 9 bases. The CDR3 totals 16 residues. The germline gives CDR1 KGHSH, CDR2 LQKENI. The CDR3 region is CASSPRLQAGGGEQFF. The CDR3 coding sequence is TGTGCCAGCTCACCCCGCCTGCAGGCGGGGGGGGGTGAGCAGTTCTTC. The variable domain in full, with the rest retrieved from reference TRBV18 and TRBJ2-1, is NAGVMQNPRHLVRRRGQEARLRCSPMKGHSHVYWYRQLPEEGLKFMVYLQKENIIDESGMPKERFSAEFPKEGPSILRIQQVVRGDSAAYFCASSPRLQAGGGEQFFGPGTRLTVL.

The rearrangement uses TRBV7-9 and TRBJ2-3; 11 bases agree with TRBD1. The CDR3 loop spans 15 amino acids. Germline lookup yields CDR1 SEHNR and CDR2 FQNEAQ (reference sequence). V lost 6 bases, J lost 4 bases, and 6 bases stayed unmatched. CDR3 bases: TGTGCCAGCAGATGGACAGGGGGCTCCCCAGATACGCAGTATTTT. Encoded protein: CASRWTGGSPDTQYF.

CDR3 region: CASSPPGQGPISPLHF. The CDR3 bases are TGTGCCAGCAGCCCTCCCGGACAGGGGCCTATTTCACCCCTCCACTTT. J is TRBJ1-6 and V is TRBV3-1 (or the pseudogene TRBV3-2); TRBD1 matches at 9 bases. After removal of 4 bases from V and 9 bases from J, the junction contained 10 bases not matched to a gene. The germline V gene has CDR1 LGHDT and CDR2 YNNKEL (reference sequence). This CDR3 spans 16 amino acids.

The chain recombines TRBV4-1 with TRBJ1-2; D is undetermined. The CDR3 runs to 14 residues. V was pared by 2 bases and J by 7 bases, with 14 bases between. Germline V CDR1 and CDR2: MGHRA, YSYEKL. The CDR3 DNA reads TGCGCCAGCAGCCAATTGTCACTTTCTTCTGGCTACACCTTC. The encoded protein is CASSQLSLSSGYTF.

The rearrangement links TRBV5-5 to TRBJ2-7; a weak D match, TRBD1 (6 bases). CDR1 and CDR2 from the germline V gene are SGHKS and YYEKEE (reference sequence). There are 15 residues in the CDR3. V lost 2 bases and J lost 3, with 15 bases in between. In DNA form, the CDR3 reads TGTGCCAGCAGCTTTGATGCCGGGACAAGCTACGAGCAGTACTTC. It is translated as CASSFDAGTSYEQYF.

This sequence joins TRBV29-1 and TRBJ1-2; possibly TRBD1 for D (6 bases). CDR1 and CDR2 (germline): SQVTM, ANQGSEA. V dropped 2 bases and J dropped 6 bases, with 13 bases sitting between them. The CDR3 is 13 residues long. As DNA, the CDR3 is TGCAGCGTTGAAAGACCGGGGGGCCATGGCTACACCTTC. This encodes CSVERPGGHGYTF.

V and J are TRBV4-1 and TRBJ2-4; TRBD1 might be the D (6 bases). The CDR3 has 20 residues. Germline loops: CDR1 MGHRA, CDR2 YSYEKL. Trimming removed 4 bases from V and 0 bases from J, with 25 bases in between. CDR3 DNA sequence: TGCGCCAGCAGCCGCACCTCAGGGGATCAGGGTTTAATAGCCAAAAACATTCAGTACTTC. This translates into CASSRTSGDQGLIAKNIQYF.

The V call is TRBV2, the J call TRBJ1-6; D unresolved. The germline CDR1 and CDR2 sequences are SNHLY and FYNNEI. The CDR3 sequence is 12 residues long. Trimming left V 4 bases short and J 7 bases short, with 5 bases between. CDR3 sequence reads: CASSVSNSPLHF. DNA for the CDR3: TGTGCCAGCAGTGTCTCGAATTCACCCCTCCACTTT. Filled out from reference TRBV2 and TRBJ1-6, the complete variable domain reads EPEVTQTPSHQVTQMGQEVILRCVPISNHLYFYWYRQILGQKVEFLVSFYNNEISEKSEIFDDQFSVERPDGSNFTLKIRSTKLEDSAMYFCASSVSNSPLHFGNGTRLTVT.

This chain joins TRBV6-5 and TRBJ1-1; tentative D call: TRBD1 (5 bases). This CDR3 contains 13 residues. The germline V gene encodes CDR1 MNHEY and CDR2 SVGAGI. Trimming cost V 6 bases and J 6 bases, with 14 bases left between them. The CDR3 reads CASRPRQYPEAFF. In nucleotides, the CDR3 is TGTGCCAGCAGACCCCGACAGTATCCTGAAGCTTTCTTT.

The sample holds one count of this clone. V and J are TRBV6-5 and TRBJ1-4; tentative D call: TRBD1 (5 bases). This CDR3 is built from 15 residues. The germline V gene has CDR1 MNHEY and CDR2 SVGAGI. Trimming cost V 5 bases and J 2 bases, with 12 bases left between them. CDR3 nucleotide sequence: TGTGCCAGCAGTAGAGGGGACTTCACTAATGAAAAACTGTTTTTT. Its protein is CASSRGDFTNEKLFF.

CDR3 sequence reads: CASSLVMNTEAFF. The DNA for the CDR3 is TGTGCCAGCAGTCTAGTAATGAACACTGAAGCTTTCTTT. The rearrangement links TRBV2 to TRBJ1-1, with no clear D. CDR1 is SNHLY, CDR2 FYNNEI, per germline. The CDR3 is 13 residues long. V lost 5 bases to trimming and J lost 0 bases, with 7 bases between them.

The chain employs TRBV5-6 and TRBJ1-5; 11 nucleotides align to TRBD1. V was clipped by 4 bases and J by 8 bases; unmatched bases: 8. This CDR3 comprises 15 residues. CDR1 and CDR2 from the germline V gene are SGHDT and YYEEEE. The CDR3 loop reads CASSPRTGGFKPQHF. For the CDR3, the DNA is TGTGCCAGCAGCCCGCGGACAGGGGGCTTTAAGCCCCAGCATTTT.

J is TRBJ2-7 and V is TRBV18, with 7 bases that match TRBD2. This CDR3 is 13 amino acids long. V lost 8 bases, J lost 0 bases, and 4 bases stayed unmatched. Germline CDR1 is KGHSH and CDR2 is LQKENI. The DNA of the CDR3 is TGTGCCAGCACCTGGGGGGGCTCCTACGAGCAGTACTTC. Protein sequence: CASTWGGSYEQYF.

J is TRBJ1-5 and V is TRBV2, with a tentative D call TRBD1 (6 bases). CDR3 length equals 13 residues. Germline CDR1 reads SNHLY; CDR2 reads FYNNEI. Trimming left V 4 bases short and J 5 bases short, with 9 bases between. The CDR3: CASSAGGYQPQHF. CDR3 nucleotides: TGTGCCAGCAGTGCGGGGGGCTATCAGCCCCAGCATTTT.

CDR3 in DNA: TGCAGCGTTGAGGCAGGGGTGGGCGATACGCAGTATTTT. Encoded protein: CSVEAGVGDTQYF. V usage is TRBV29-1 and J usage is TRBJ2-3, with D perhaps matching TRBD1 (6 bases). V lost 3 bases and J lost 6, with 13 bases in between. This CDR3 spans 13 amino acids. Germline assignment: CDR1 SQVTM and CDR2 ANQGSEA.

The chain links TRBV19 to TRBJ1-1; weak D call: TRBD1 (5 bases). From germline, CDR1 is LNHDA and CDR2 SQIVND (reference sequence). The V and J ends lost 5 bases and 0 bases respectively, with 7 bases between them. The CDR3 contains 13 residues. The CDR3 nucleotides read TGTGCCAGTAGTTACAGGATGAACACTGAAGCTTTCTTT. Amino acid sequence: CASSYRMNTEAFF.

This clone was detected only once. The V call is TRBV7-2, the J call TRBJ2-7, with D tentatively TRBD1 (6 bases). V lost 1 base, J lost 3 bases, and 13 bases lay in between. The CDR3 is made up of 15 amino acids. Looked up from germline, CDR1 is SGHTA and CDR2 is FQGNSA. This CDR3 is CASSLEVQGFYEQYF. The CDR3 region has the DNA TGTGCCAGCAGCTTAGAAGTCCAGGGGTTCTACGAGCAGTACTTC.

The CDR3 here is CASSLARRVGTSGVQYF. The CDR3 DNA sequence: TGTGCCAGCAGCTTAGCTCGACGTGTAGGGACTAGCGGGGTGCAGTACTTC. V gene TRBV7-8 combines with J gene TRBJ2-7; 13 bases agree with TRBD2. From germline, CDR1 is SGHVS and CDR2 FQNEAQ. This CDR3 is built from 17 residues. The trim removed 0 bases at V and 9 bases at J, leaving 11 bases unmatched.

This chain links TRBV9 with TRBJ1-2; tentatively, D is TRBD1 (6 bases). Per germline, CDR1 SGDLS and CDR2 YYNGEE. Deletions cut 3 bases from V and 4 bases from J, with 19 bases between. The CDR3 loop spans 16 amino acids. The CDR3: CASSAAPGQGGYGYTF. In DNA, the CDR3 is TGTGCCAGCAGCGCGGCACCGGGACAAGGGGGCTATGGCTACACCTTC.

This clone was seen a few times. The chain employs TRBV29-1 and TRBJ1-1, with D perhaps TRBD1 (5 bases). V was trimmed by 4 bases and J by 6 bases, leaving 12 bases between them. The germline V gene encodes CDR1 SQVTM and CDR2 ANQGSEA. The CDR3 is 12 amino acids. The CDR3: CSVGVGRAEAFF. CDR3 sequence (DNA): TGCAGCGTTGGTGTAGGCAGGGCTGAAGCTTTCTTT.